These 28 T cell receptor beta chains were sequenced from one sample in a study of immune heterogeneity within non-small cell lung tumors. TCR beta CDR3 was amplified by multiplex PCR, first round 10 cycles, 32 V and 13 J primers. TCRdb recomputed calls from the multiplex PCR reads with MiXCR, one row per CDR3 protein. The repertoire holds around 11,000 distinct CDR3 sequences, just under 30% seen once, with 21% in the top ten. For each sample, template was approximately 640 ng of bulk tumor genomic DNA. Primary tumors were biopsied several times each, far apart, intraoperatively. Patients with untreated, newly diagnosed non-small cell lung cancer underwent curative surgery. Specimen: lung tumor tissue. These receptors all come from a woman aged 50 to 60 with non-small cell lung cancer.

Many counts were recorded for this clonotype. V gene TRBV18 combines with J gene TRBJ2-1; TRBD2 is a possible D gene (5 bases). Germline CDR1 is KGHSH and CDR2 is LQKENI. This CDR3 spans 14 amino acids. The V and J ends lost 3 bases and 9 bases respectively, with 15 bases between them. Here the CDR3 DNA reads TGTGCCAGCTCACCCGTCAGCGGCTTGAGTGAGCAGTTCTTC. Its protein is CASSPVSGLSEQFF.

This chain connects TRBV7-9 to TRBJ2-1; perhaps TRBD2 as D (6 bases). Germline V gives CDR1 SEHNR, CDR2 FQNEAQ (reference sequence). This CDR3 is 19 amino acids long. Trimming removed 4 bases from V and 1 base from J, with 23 bases in between. CDR3: CASSSRRLVYRESYNEQFF. The CDR3 DNA reads as TGTGCCAGCAGCTCCCGAAGGTTGGTGTATCGGGAGTCCTACAATGAGCAGTTCTTC.

This clonotype has a count of ten or more. V usage is TRBV27 and J usage is TRBJ2-7, with D possibly called TRBD1 or TRBD2 (5 bases each). V was pared by 3 bases and J by 0 bases, with 12 bases between. The CDR3 has 15 amino acids. The germline CDR1 and CDR2 sequences are MNHEY and SMNVEV (reference sequence). The CDR3 DNA is TGTGCCAGCAGTTTTGGTTCAGGGAGCTCCTACGAGCAGTACTTC. Protein sequence: CASSFGSGSSYEQYF.

This clonotype came up many times. V is TRBV2 and J is TRBJ2-1, with D possibly TRBD1 on 5 matching bases. From germline, CDR1 is SNHLY and CDR2 FYNNEI. V was cut by 4 bases and J by 6 bases, with 10 bases left in between. This CDR3 comprises 13 residues. Here the CDR3 DNA reads TGTGCCAGCAGTGCCAGGGTTTTCAATGAGCAGTTCTTC. It codes for CASSARVFNEQFF.

Details on this clonotype: This could be a read error, since a much larger clone is one nucleotide away. The chain couples TRBV20-1 to TRBJ2-7; D might be TRBD2 (6 bases). The CDR3 is 14 residues long. Looked up from germline, CDR1 is DFQATT and CDR2 is SNEGSKA (reference sequence). CDR3 DNA: TGCAGTGCCTTTAGTGGGGGGTCGACCTACGAGAAGTACTTC. Its protein product is CSAFSGGSTYEKYF.

This clonotype was counted between two and nine times. The chain is built from TRBV30 and TRBJ2-2, with D uncertain. Trimming cost V 5 bases and J 6 bases, with 10 bases left between them. Germline assignment: CDR1 GTSNPN and CDR2 SVGIG (reference sequence). The CDR3 extends over 12 amino acids. CDR3 sequence: CAWGRWAGELFF. The CDR3 DNA reads as TGTGCCTGGGGCAGGTGGGCCGGGGAGCTGTTTTTT.

The rearrangement links TRBV30 to TRBJ2-1; D is undetermined. V was trimmed by 4 bases and J by 0 bases, leaving 16 bases between them. The CDR3 has 16 residues. CDR1 GTSNPN and CDR2 SVGIG come from the germline V gene (reference sequence). The CDR3 region is CAWTPRRRASYNEQFF. Written as DNA, the CDR3 is TGTGCCTGGACCCCTCGCCGAAGGGCCTCCTACAATGAGCAGTTCTTC.

This clonotype was seen only once. This sequence may be a read error, since a much larger clone differs from it by one base. The J gene is TRBJ2-2, the V gene TRBV11-3, with 8 bases that match TRBD2. Germline lookup yields CDR1 SGHNT and CDR2 YENEEA. This CDR3 has 16 amino acids. The V gene end was trimmed by 5 bases and the J gene end by 7 bases; junction bases not matched to a gene: 12. CDR3 DNA sequence: TGTGCCAGCAGCGTCCGCCGGACTAGCAGGGTCGGGGAGCTGTTTTTT. As protein: CASSVRRTSRVGELFF.

The gene calls are TRBV5-1 and TRBJ1-4; D not certain. From germline, CDR1 is SGHRS and CDR2 YFSETQ. CDR3 length: 15 amino acids. The V gene lost 4 bases and the J gene lost 1 base, with 11 bases spanning the gap. The CDR3 spells CASSLTQETNEKLFF. The CDR3 region has the DNA TGCGCCAGCAGCCTGACCCAGGAAACTAATGAAAAACTGTTTTTT. Using reference TRBV5-1 and TRBJ1-4 for the parts outside the CDR3, the full variable domain is KAGVTQTPRYLIKTRGQQVTLSCSPISGHRSVSWYQQTPGQGLQFLFEYFSETQRNKGNFPGRFSGRQFSNSRSEMNVSTLELGDSALYLCASSLTQETNEKLFFGSGTQLSVL.

By frequency in the sample, this clonotype is medium-sized. This chain connects TRBV20-1 to TRBJ1-1, with D hard to call. This CDR3 is built from 15 residues. With 3 bases removed from V and 3 bases from J, the gap between germline ends came to 17 bases. Per germline, CDR1 DFQATT and CDR2 SNEGSKA (reference sequence). CDR3 sequence: CSARRRTLMDTEAFF. The CDR3, as DNA: TGCAGTGCTAGGCGTCGGACCCTAATGGACACTGAAGCTTTCTTT.

There are a few counts of this clonotype. This chain links TRBV10-3 with TRBJ1-5; TRBD1 matches at 9 bases. Germline-derived CDR1 and CDR2 are ENHRY and SYGVKD. Trimming cost V 5 bases and J 6 bases; bases outside gene matches: 8. This CDR3 has 15 amino acids. DNA of the CDR3: TGTGCCATCAGTCCGGGACAGGGTCAAATTCAGCCCCAGCATTTT. Amino acid sequence: CAISPGQGQIQPQHF.

With regard to this clonotype: A much larger clone is a single base away; this may be a read error. The final CDR3 position lacks the conserved phenylalanine or tryptophan, pointing to a likely read error. The V call is TRBV2, the J call TRBJ1-2; TRBD1 matches 8 bases. The CDR3 totals 14 residues. Germline V lookup: CDR1 SNHLY, CDR2 FYNNEI. V was pared by 6 bases and J by 4 bases, with 7 bases of the junction left unmatched. The CDR3 DNA follows: TGTGCCAGCAGGGCGTGGACAGGGAGCTATGGCTACACCTTA. Translation gives CASRAWTGSYGYTL.

This clonotype was observed many times. The genes are TRBV30 and TRBJ1-5; D is possibly TRBD1 (6 bases). CDR1 and CDR2 from the germline V gene are GTSNPN and SVGIG (reference sequence). CDR3 length equals 13 residues. The V gene lost 0 bases and the J gene lost 7 bases, with 10 bases spanning the gap. The CDR3 bases are TGTGCCTGGAGTGTACAGGGCGGGCAGCCCCAGCATTTT. This translates into CAWSVQGGQPQHF.

Remarks on this clonotype: This may come from a read error, since a much larger clone is one base off. V gene TRBV19 combines with J gene TRBJ1-5; tentatively, D is TRBD1 (6 bases). Deletions cut 6 bases from V and 5 bases from J, with 11 bases between. The germline V gene encodes CDR1 LNHDA and CDR2 SQIVND (reference sequence). The CDR3 spans 13 residues. This chain's CDR3 is CASSVQGHQPQHF. In DNA, the CDR3 is TGTGCCAGTAGCGTACAGGGCCATCAGCCCCAGCATTTT.

With respect to this clonotype: This clone may be a read error of a much larger clone one base away. The V and J genes are TRBV10-3 and TRBJ2-7, with 7 nucleotides matching TRBD1. Germline-derived CDR1 and CDR2 are ENHRY and SYGVKD. Losses at the gene ends were 3 bases for V and 3 bases for J; bases not matched to a gene: 14. There are 17 residues in the CDR3. CDR3 coding DNA: TGTGCCATCAGTGATCTAACAGGGGCTCAGATGGGCTACGAGCAGTACTTC. This translates into CAISDLTGAQMGYEQYF.

CDR3 bases: TGCAGCGTTGCCCCGGGCCACAACCAGCCCCAGCATTTT. It specifies CSVAPGHNQPQHF. The chain employs TRBV29-1 and TRBJ1-5; D not certain. With 4 bases removed from V and 7 bases from J, the gap between germline ends came to 14 bases. Germline CDR1 reads SQVTM; CDR2 reads ANQGSEA. CDR3 length equals 13 residues.

Concerning this clonotype itself: A read error may explain this, as a much larger clone is one base away. The CDR3 DNA reads as TGTGCCAGCATCGCCGTCTTTGCGGCGGCTAATGAAAAACTGTTTTTT. Translating it yields CASIAVFAAANEKLFF. This chain uses TRBV6-2 or TRBV6-3 with TRBJ1-4; no reliable D call. Germline CDR1 and CDR2: MNHEY and SVGEGT. This CDR3 has 16 residues. Trimming stripped 7 bases from V and 3 bases from J, with 18 bases between.

In this sample, this clonotype turned up many times. CDR3 sequence: CASRPDRVGNTIYF. CDR3 bases: TGTGCCAGCAGGCCTGACAGGGTTGGAAACACCATATATTTT. The chain employs TRBV28 and TRBJ1-3; 7 positions match TRBD1. From germline, CDR1 is MDHEN and CDR2 SYDVKM. Trimming took 6 bases from V and 3 from J; bases not matched to a gene: 5. The CDR3 length is 14 residues.

A few counts support this clonotype. Just one base apart from a much larger clone, this may be a read error. V usage is TRBV20-1 and J usage is TRBJ1-2; 8 nucleotides line up with TRBD1. The trim removed 6 bases at V and 2 bases at J, leaving 14 bases unmatched. There are 16 residues in the CDR3. CDR1 DFQATT and CDR2 SNEGSKA come from the germline V gene (reference sequence). CDR3 sequence reads: CSAIRTGKFRNYGYTF. The CDR3 DNA sequence: TGCAGTGCCATCCGGACAGGGAAATTTAGGAACTATGGCTACACCTTC.

This clonotype has a single count. One base away lies a much larger clone, so this may be a sequencing read error. No conserved phenylalanine or tryptophan ends this CDR3, so it is likely a read error. The J gene is TRBJ1-5, the V gene TRBV20-1, with D maybe TRBD1 (5 bases). The CDR3 has 15 amino acids. The V gene lost 1 base and the J gene lost 3 bases, with 13 bases spanning the gap. Germline V gene lookup returns CDR1 DFQATT and CDR2 SNEGSKA (reference sequence). The CDR3 reads CSARVRAGFNQPQHS. The CDR3 nucleotides read TGCAGTGCTAGAGTACGGGCAGGGTTCAATCAGCCCCAGCATTCT.

This sequence joins TRBV20-1 and TRBJ2-7; D might be TRBD1 (5 bases). Germline lookup yields CDR1 DFQATT and CDR2 SNEGSKA (reference sequence). The length of the CDR3 is 12 residues. The CDR3 nucleotides are TGCAGGGCTTGGGGCTTTGACTACGAGCAGTACTTC. Translating it yields CRAWGFDYEQYF.

Turning to this clonotype: A single base separates this from a much larger clone, so it may be a read error. This chain joins TRBV3-1 and TRBJ2-7; 8 nucleotides align to TRBD1. The CDR3 has 13 residues. The germline V gene encodes CDR1 LGHDT and CDR2 YNNKEL (reference sequence). CDR3 DNA sequence: TGTGCCAGCAGCCTCCAGGGGGCCTACCAGCAGTACTTC. This codes for CASSLQGAYQQYF.

This clonotype has a count of ten or more. V is TRBV6-2 or TRBV6-3 and J is TRBJ2-3, with a tentative D call TRBD1 (5 bases). V shed 4 bases and J shed 4 bases, with 9 bases lying between them. Germline CDR1 reads MNHEY; CDR2 reads SVGEGT. CDR3 length: 13 amino acids. CDR3 region: CASSSGHPDTQYF. The CDR3 nucleotides are TGTGCCAGCAGTTCCGGACACCCAGATACGCAGTATTTT.

This clonotype counts as medium-sized. The V gene is TRBV7-2, the J gene TRBJ1-4; 9 bases match TRBD1. V was pared by 1 base and J by 8 bases, with 5 bases of the junction left unmatched. Germline V lookup: CDR1 SGHTA, CDR2 FQGNSA. This CDR3 region has 15 residues. The CDR3 is CASSLGGQGGEKLFF. The CDR3 coding sequence is TGTGCCAGCAGCTTAGGGGGACAGGGTGGAGAAAAACTGTTTTTT.

This clonotype has more than one count but fewer than ten. V usage is TRBV12-3 or TRBV12-4 and J usage is TRBJ1-1; the match to TRBD1 covers 10 bases. This CDR3 is 16 amino acids long. Germline trimming cut 7 bases from V and 1 base from J; bases unmatched to any gene: 9. The CDR3 nucleotides are TGTGCCAGCACGGACAGGGGGTATTCAAAGAACACTGAAGCTTTCTTT. Its translation is CASTDRGYSKNTEAFF.

V usage is TRBV6-2 or TRBV6-3 and J usage is TRBJ2-1; D possibly corresponds to TRBD1 (6 bases). This CDR3 has 14 residues. The germline gives CDR1 MNHEY, CDR2 SVGEGT. V lost 6 bases to trimming and J lost 0 bases, with 9 bases between them. The CDR3 region is CASRADSSYNEQFF. Here the CDR3 DNA reads TGTGCCAGCAGAGCGGACAGCTCCTACAATGAGCAGTTCTTC.

This clonotype was counted at least ten times. The CDR3 region is CSAPEPTGAFTGYGYTF. CDR3 bases: TGCAGTGCTCCAGAGCCGACAGGGGCCTTTACAGGCTATGGCTACACCTTC. The chain employs TRBV20-1 and TRBJ1-2; 8 bases map to TRBD1. The trim removed 5 bases at V and 4 bases at J, leaving 18 bases unmatched. The CDR3 runs to 17 residues. Germline values: CDR1 DFQATT, CDR2 SNEGSKA (reference sequence).

This rearrangement joins TRBV6-1 to TRBJ2-1; no reliable D call. Germline CDR1 reads MNHNS; CDR2 reads SASEGT. CDR3 size: 13 residues. Deletions cut 3 bases from V and 3 bases from J, with 6 bases between. CDR3 region: CASSDRSYNEQFF. The CDR3 DNA is TGTGCCAGCAGTGACAGGAGCTACAATGAGCAGTTCTTC.